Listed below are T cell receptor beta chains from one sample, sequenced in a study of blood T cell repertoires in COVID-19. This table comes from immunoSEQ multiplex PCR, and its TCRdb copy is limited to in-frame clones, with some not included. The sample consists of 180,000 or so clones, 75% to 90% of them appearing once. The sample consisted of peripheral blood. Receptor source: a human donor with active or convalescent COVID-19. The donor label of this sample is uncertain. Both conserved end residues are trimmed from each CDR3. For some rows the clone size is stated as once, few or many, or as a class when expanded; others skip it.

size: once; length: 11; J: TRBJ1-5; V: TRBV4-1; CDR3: ASSGTVYQPQH
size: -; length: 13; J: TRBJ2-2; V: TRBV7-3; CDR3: ASSVPLGGTGELF
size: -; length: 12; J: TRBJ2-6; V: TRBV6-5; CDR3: ASRSVIGANVLT
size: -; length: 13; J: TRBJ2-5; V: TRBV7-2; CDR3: ASSLGQGEAETQY
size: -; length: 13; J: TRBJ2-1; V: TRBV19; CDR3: ASTGSAGGYNEQF
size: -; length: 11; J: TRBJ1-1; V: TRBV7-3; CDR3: ASREDKNTEAF
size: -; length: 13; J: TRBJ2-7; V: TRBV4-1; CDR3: ASSHSGQGDYEQY
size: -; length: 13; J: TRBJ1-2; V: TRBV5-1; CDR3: ASSWESGQGYGYT
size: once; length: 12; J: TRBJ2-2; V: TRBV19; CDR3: ASRPGGAAGELF
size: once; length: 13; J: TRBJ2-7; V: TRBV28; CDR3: ASSPGLAGVNEQY
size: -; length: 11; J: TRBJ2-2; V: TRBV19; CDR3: ASSLGQGGELF
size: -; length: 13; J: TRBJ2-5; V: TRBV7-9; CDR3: ASSLEASGRETQY
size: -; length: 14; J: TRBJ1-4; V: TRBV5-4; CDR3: ASSPGLRETNEKLF
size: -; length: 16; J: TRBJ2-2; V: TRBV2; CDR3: ASRPGTGGIRSTGELF
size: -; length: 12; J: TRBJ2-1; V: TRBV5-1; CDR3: ASSVPDFNNEQF
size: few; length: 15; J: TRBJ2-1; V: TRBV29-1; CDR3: SVESFTGVSSYNEQF
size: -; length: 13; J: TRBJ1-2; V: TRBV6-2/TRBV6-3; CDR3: ASSFGQGRRYGYT
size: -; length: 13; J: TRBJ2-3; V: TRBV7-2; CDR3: ASTLGQASTDTQY
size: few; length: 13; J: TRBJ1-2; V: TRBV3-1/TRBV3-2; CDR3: ASSQAQGLRYGYT
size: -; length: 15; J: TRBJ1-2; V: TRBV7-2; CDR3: ASSPDRGPKGNYGYT
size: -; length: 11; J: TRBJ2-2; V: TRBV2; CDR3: ASGGTGNMELF
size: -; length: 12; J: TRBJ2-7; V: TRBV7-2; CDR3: ASSLTGDPYEQY
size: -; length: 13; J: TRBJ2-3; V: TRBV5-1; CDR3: ASSLGGTDTDTQY
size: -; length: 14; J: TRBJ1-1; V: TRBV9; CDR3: ASSPGEGRRNTEAF
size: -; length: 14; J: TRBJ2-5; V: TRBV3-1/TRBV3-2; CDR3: ASSQGAGGYQETQY
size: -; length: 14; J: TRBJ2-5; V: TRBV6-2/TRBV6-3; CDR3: ASSDGTSVSQETQY
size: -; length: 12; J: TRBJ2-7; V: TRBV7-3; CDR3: ASSLFGGLYEQY
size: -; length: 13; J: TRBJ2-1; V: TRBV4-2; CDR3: ASSAAGGYYNEQF
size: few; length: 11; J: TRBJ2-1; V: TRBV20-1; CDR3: SASGGGLDEQF
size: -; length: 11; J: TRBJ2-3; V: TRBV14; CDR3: ASSKRGGDTQY
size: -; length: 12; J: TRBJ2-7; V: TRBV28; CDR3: ASSPLDSSYEQY
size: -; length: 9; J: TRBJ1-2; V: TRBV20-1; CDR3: SARSGSGYT
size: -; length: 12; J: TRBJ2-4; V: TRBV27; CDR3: ASSFRQGANIQY
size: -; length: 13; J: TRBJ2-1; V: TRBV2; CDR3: ASSERLAAYNEQF
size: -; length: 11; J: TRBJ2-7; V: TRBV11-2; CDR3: ASSSGLEYEQY
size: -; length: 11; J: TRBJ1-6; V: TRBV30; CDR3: AWRVGQGVPLH
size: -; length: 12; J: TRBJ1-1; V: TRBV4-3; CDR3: ASSQDRVNTEAF
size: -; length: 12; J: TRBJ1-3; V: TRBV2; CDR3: ASSFGTAGNTIY